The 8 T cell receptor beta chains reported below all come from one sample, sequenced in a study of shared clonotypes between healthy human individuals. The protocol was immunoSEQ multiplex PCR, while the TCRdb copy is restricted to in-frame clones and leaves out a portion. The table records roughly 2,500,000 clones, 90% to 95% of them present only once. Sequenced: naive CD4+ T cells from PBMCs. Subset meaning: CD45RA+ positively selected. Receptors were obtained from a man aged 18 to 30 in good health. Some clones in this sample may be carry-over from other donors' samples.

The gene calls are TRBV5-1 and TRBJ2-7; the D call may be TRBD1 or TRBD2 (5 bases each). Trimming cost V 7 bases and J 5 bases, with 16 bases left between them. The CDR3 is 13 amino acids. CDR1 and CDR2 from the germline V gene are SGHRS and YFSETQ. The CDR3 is CASPGPVKHEQYF. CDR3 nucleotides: TGCGCCAGCCCGGGACCGGTCAAACACGAGCAGTACTTC.

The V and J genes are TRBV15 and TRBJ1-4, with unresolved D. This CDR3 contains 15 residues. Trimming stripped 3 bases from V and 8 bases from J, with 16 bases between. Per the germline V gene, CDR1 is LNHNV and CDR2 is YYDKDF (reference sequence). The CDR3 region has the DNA TGTGCCACCAGCAGTCGGGGTGCCCTAGGGGAAAAACTGTTTTTT. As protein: CATSSRGALGEKLFF.

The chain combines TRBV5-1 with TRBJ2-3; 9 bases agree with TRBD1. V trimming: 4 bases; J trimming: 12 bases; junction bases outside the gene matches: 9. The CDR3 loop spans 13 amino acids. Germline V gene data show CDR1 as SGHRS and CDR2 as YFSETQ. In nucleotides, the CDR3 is TGCGCCAGCAGCCCGGAGCGGGACAGGGATCAGTATTTT. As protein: CASSPERDRDQYF.

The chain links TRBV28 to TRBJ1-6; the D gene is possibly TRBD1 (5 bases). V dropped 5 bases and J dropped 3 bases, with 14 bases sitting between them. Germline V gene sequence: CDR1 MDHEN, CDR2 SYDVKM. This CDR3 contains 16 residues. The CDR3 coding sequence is TGTGCCAGCAGTGCCACCGAGGGGTTCTATAATTCACCCCTCCACTTT. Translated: CASSATEGFYNSPLHF.

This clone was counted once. CDR3 nucleotide sequence: TGTGCCAGCAGTTTACCAGGGACAGGGAGAAACTACGAGCAGTACTTC. Translating gives CASSLPGTGRNYEQYF. V gene TRBV28 combines with J gene TRBJ2-7, with 9 nucleotides matching TRBD1. With 2 bases clipped from V and 3 bases from J, the junction kept 8 bases outside the gene matches. The CDR3 totals 16 residues. Germline-derived CDR1 and CDR2 are MDHEN and SYDVKM. Complete variable domain (other parts from reference TRBV28 and TRBJ2-7): DVKVTQSSRYLVKRTGEKVFLECVQDMDHENMFWYRQDPGLGLRLIYFSYDVKMKEKGDIPEGYSVSREKKERFSLILESASTNQTSMYLCASSLPGTGRNYEQYFGPGTRLTVT.

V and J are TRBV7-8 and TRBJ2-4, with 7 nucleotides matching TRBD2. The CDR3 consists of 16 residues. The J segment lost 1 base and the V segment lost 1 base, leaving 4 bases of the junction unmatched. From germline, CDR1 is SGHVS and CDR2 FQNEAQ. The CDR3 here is CASSLELASAKNIQYF. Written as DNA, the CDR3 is TGTGCCAGCAGCTTAGAACTAGCGAGTGCCAAAAACATTCAGTACTTC.

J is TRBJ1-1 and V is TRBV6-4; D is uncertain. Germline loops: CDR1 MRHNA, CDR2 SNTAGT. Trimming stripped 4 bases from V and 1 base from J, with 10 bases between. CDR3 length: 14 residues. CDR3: CASSAQPSNTEAFF. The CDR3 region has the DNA TGTGCCAGCAGTGCCCAACCGTCGAACACTGAAGCTTTCTTT.

Written as DNA, the CDR3 is TGTGCCAGCAGCTTGAGGCTAGCGGGAGGTGGAAATGAGCAGTTCTTC. It encodes CASSLRLAGGGNEQFF. The genes are TRBV11-1 and TRBJ2-1; 11 nucleotides agree with TRBD2. The CDR3 contains 16 residues. With 3 bases clipped from V and 7 bases from J, the junction kept 8 bases outside the gene matches. Per germline, CDR1 SGHAT and CDR2 FQDESV (reference sequence).